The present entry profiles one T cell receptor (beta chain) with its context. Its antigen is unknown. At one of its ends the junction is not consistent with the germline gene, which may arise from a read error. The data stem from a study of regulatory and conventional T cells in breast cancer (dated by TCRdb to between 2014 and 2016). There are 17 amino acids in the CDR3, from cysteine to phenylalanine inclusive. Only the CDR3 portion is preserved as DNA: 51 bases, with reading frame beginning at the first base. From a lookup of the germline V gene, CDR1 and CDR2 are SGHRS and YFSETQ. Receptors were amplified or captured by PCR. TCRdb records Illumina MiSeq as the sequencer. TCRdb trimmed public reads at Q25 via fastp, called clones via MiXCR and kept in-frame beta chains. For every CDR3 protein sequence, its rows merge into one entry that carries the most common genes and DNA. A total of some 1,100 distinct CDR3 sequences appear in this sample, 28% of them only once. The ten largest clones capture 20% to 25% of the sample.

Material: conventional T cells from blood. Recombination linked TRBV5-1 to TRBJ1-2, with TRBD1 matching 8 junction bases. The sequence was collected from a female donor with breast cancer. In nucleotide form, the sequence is TGCGCCGGCAGCCGCGCTTTCTTTGACAGGGGCCCATATGGTTACACCTTC. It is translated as CAGSRAFFDRGPYGYTF.